The 26 T cell receptor beta chains below all came from one sample that was sequenced in a study of response to subunit inactivated influenza vaccine. From the RT-PCR reads, TCRdb called clonotypes with MiXCR, one entry per CDR3 protein. Altogether about 570,000 distinct CDR3 sequences are present, 11% being singletons, with the ten largest covering roughly 11%. The sample was also linked to a second study, of T cells expressing NK-cell markers. That paper adds: The TCR beta cDNA came from 5'RACE template switching with UMIs.

The starting material was PBMCs from blood, obtained on the day of vaccination. These receptors all stem from a man aged 50 to 60 who received an inactivated influenza vaccine.

The chain employs TRBV5-1 and TRBJ2-1; possible D gene TRBD1, 6 bases. CDR1 and CDR2 (germline): SGHRS, YFSETQ. The CDR3 extends over 15 amino acids. The V and J ends lost 0 bases and 4 bases respectively, with 11 bases between them. CDR3 protein: CASSLDQGIYNEQFF. The CDR3 nucleotides read TGCGCCAGCAGCTTGGACCAGGGGATTTACAATGAGCAGTTCTTC.

Only a few counts were recorded for this clonotype. V is TRBV28 and J is TRBJ2-1, with a tentative D call TRBD2 (5 bases). CDR1 is MDHEN and CDR2 is SYDVKM in the germline V gene. Trimming removed 1 base from V and 3 bases from J, with 13 bases in between. The CDR3 contains 16 residues. The CDR3 nucleotides are TGTGCCAGCAGTTTATCTGAGCGGATAATCTACAATGAGCAGTTCTTC. Its protein is CASSLSERIIYNEQFF.

This clonotype was picked up a small number of times. The rearrangement links TRBV11-1 to TRBJ2-1; 14 bases are a match to TRBD2. The CDR3 has 18 residues. In germline, CDR1 is SGHAT, CDR2 FQDESV (reference sequence). V lost 1 base, J lost 9 bases, and 11 bases stayed unmatched. The DNA for the CDR3 is TGTGCCAGCAGCTTAGGAGGGGAGTGGACTAGCGGGAGGAGTGAGCAGTTCTTC. Its protein is CASSLGGEWTSGRSEQFF.

The gene calls are TRBV9 and TRBJ1-6; 7 bases fit TRBD1. This CDR3 spans 13 amino acids. Germline V gives CDR1 SGDLS, CDR2 YYNGEE. Unmatched junction bases numbered 4, after V lost 4 bases and J lost 9 bases. In nucleotides, the CDR3 is TGTGCCAGCAGCAGGACAGGTCGTTCACCCCTCCACTTT. It specifies CASSRTGRSPLHF.

This clonotype was found a few times. This sequence joins TRBV12-5 and TRBJ2-5; TRBD2 aligns across 10 bases. J gave up 3 bases and V 1 base, and 8 bases lay outside the gene matches. Germline values: CDR1 LGHNT, CDR2 FRNRAP. The CDR3 length is 17 residues. The CDR3 loop is CASGLEFLAGVKETQYF. Written as DNA, the CDR3 is TGTGCTAGTGGTTTGGAGTTTCTAGCGGGAGTCAAAGAGACCCAGTACTTC.

The chain recombines TRBV12-3 or TRBV12-4 with TRBJ1-2, with a possible D match to TRBD1 (6 bases). The CDR3 is 13 amino acids. V was cut by 2 bases and J by 8 bases, with 12 bases left in between. The CDR3 spells CASSLSTGHGYTF. In nucleotides, the CDR3 is TGTGCCAGCAGTTTATCAACAGGGCACGGCTACACCTTC.

This clonotype was seen many times. The chain links TRBV6-5 to TRBJ2-6; the D gene is possibly TRBD2 (5 bases). Trimming pared 4 bases from V and 2 bases from J, leaving 12 bases between. This CDR3 comprises 16 residues. CDR1 is MNHEY and CDR2 is SVGAGI in the germline V gene. The CDR3 nucleotides read TGTGCCAGCAGTTTATCGGGGTTAGCTGGGGCCAACGTCCTGACTTTC. It is translated as CASSLSGLAGANVLTF.

This clonotype was picked up a small number of times. The rearrangement joins TRBV7-8 to TRBJ2-1; 8 nucleotides match TRBD1. The CDR3 runs to 15 residues. Germline V gene data show CDR1 as SGHVS and CDR2 as FQNEAQ. V shed 4 bases and J 3 bases; nucleotides not matched to a gene: 5. CDR3 coding DNA: TGTGCCAGCAGCTGGGACAGGCGAGGCTACAATGAGCAGTTCTTC. As protein: CASSWDRRGYNEQFF.

This chain connects TRBV5-6 to TRBJ2-7, with TRBD2 matching over 12 bases. Germline V gene data show CDR1 as SGHDT and CDR2 as YYEEEE. The CDR3 is 18 residues long. V shed 4 bases, J shed 2 bases, and the junction held 13 bases outside the gene matches. The CDR3 region is CASSRLAGGGGRTYEQYF. The CDR3 DNA reads TGTGCCAGCAGCCGCCTAGCGGGAGGGGGGGGCCGGACCTACGAGCAGTACTTC.

This clonotype was seen repeatedly, ten times or more. The chain links TRBV5-1 to TRBJ2-7; 8 bases match TRBD1. The junction had 5 bases not matched to a gene; V was cut back by 3 bases and J by 3 bases. CDR3 length: 14 amino acids. The germline V gene encodes CDR1 SGHRS and CDR2 YFSETQ. The CDR3 region has the DNA TGCGCCAGCAGCTCCGGGACAGGAGTCTACGAGCAGTACTTC. This codes for CASSSGTGVYEQYF.

This clonotype was detected ten times or more. The CDR3 nucleotides read TGTGCCATCAGTGACTACTTGTACACTGAAGCTTTCTTT. The encoded protein is CAISDYLYTEAFF. The rearrangement joins TRBV10-3 to TRBJ1-1; no reliable D call. Germline CDR1 reads ENHRY; CDR2 reads SYGVKD. Trimming pared 3 bases from V and 3 bases from J, leaving 8 bases between. This CDR3 region has 13 residues.

This clonotype occurred many times. The chain uses TRBV12-3 or TRBV12-4 and TRBJ2-5; 8 bases agree with TRBD1. With V trimmed by 6 bases and J by 2 bases, 5 bases remained unmatched. This CDR3 region has 14 residues. The CDR3 loop reads CASSSGTGQETQYF. The CDR3 nucleotides read TGTGCCAGCAGCTCCGGGACAGGACAAGAGACCCAGTACTTC.

This clonotype was picked up a small number of times. V and J are TRBV19 and TRBJ2-1; TRBD2 matches at 9 bases. Germline V CDR1 and CDR2: LNHDA, SQIVND (reference sequence). This CDR3 spans 16 amino acids. The V gene end was trimmed by 5 bases and the J gene end by 7 bases; junction bases not matched to a gene: 12. In nucleotides, the CDR3 is TGTGCCAGTAGTGGGGTAGCGGGAGTATTGGGGAATGAGCAGTTCTTC. Translated, it gives CASSGVAGVLGNEQFF.

The V call is TRBV29-1, the J call TRBJ2-4; 9 bases agree with TRBD1. V gave up 7 bases and J gave up 1 base; unmatched junction bases: 2. CDR3 length: 13 amino acids. The germline V gene encodes CDR1 SQVTM and CDR2 ANQGSEA. The CDR3 loop reads CSAGQGAKNIQYF. The CDR3 DNA reads as TGCAGCGCCGGACAGGGGGCCAAAAACATTCAGTACTTC.

The chain employs TRBV12-3 or TRBV12-4 and TRBJ2-6; D remains ambiguous. This CDR3 has 16 amino acids. Trimming shortened V by 6 bases and J by 4 bases, and 16 bases separated the two germline ends. CDR3 amino acids: CASSLTTGTGANVLTF. DNA of the CDR3: TGTGCCAGCAGCCTAACGACCGGCACGGGGGCCAACGTCCTGACTTTC.

This rearrangement joins TRBV27 to TRBJ1-3; TRBD1 matches 7 bases. With 4 bases clipped from V and 0 bases from J, the junction kept 0 bases outside the gene matches. Germline V gene lookup returns CDR1 MNHEY and CDR2 SMNVEV (reference sequence). This CDR3 has 14 amino acids. DNA for the CDR3: TGTGCCAGCAGTTCAGGGGGCTCTGGAAACACCATATATTTT. It is translated as CASSSGGSGNTIYF.

The rearrangement uses TRBV28 and TRBJ2-4; 12 nucleotides line up with TRBD1. CDR1 and CDR2 (germline): MDHEN, SYDVKM. The CDR3 covers 19 residues. The ends lost 3 bases at V and 1 base at J; junction bases unmatched: 10. CDR3 DNA sequence: TGTGCCAGCAGTTTCCCTAGAAGGGGACAGGGGGCCGCCAAAAACATTCAGTACTTC. As protein: CASSFPRRGQGAAKNIQYF.

The chain is built from TRBV12-3 or TRBV12-4 and TRBJ1-2, with a possible D match to TRBD1 (5 bases). V lost 5 bases to trimming and J lost 4 bases, with 11 bases between them. The CDR3 is 13 residues long. Written as DNA, the CDR3 is TGTGCCAGCAGTCGGTACAGGCGCTATGGCTACACCTTC. This encodes CASSRYRRYGYTF.

This clonotype was recorded at least ten times. The chain employs TRBV6-1 and TRBJ2-7; D not resolved. Germline V gives CDR1 MNHNS, CDR2 SASEGT. V was cut by 4 bases and J by 3 bases, with 1 base left in between. The CDR3 is made up of 10 amino acids. The CDR3 here is CASSGYEQYF. The CDR3, as DNA: TGTGCCAGCAGTGGCTACGAGCAGTACTTC.

This chain uses TRBV10-3 with TRBJ2-1; TRBD1 is a possible D gene (6 bases). CDR1 is ENHRY, CDR2 SYGVKD, per germline. The CDR3 runs to 13 residues. Between the trimmed V and J ends, which lost 7 bases and 6 bases, there was a span of 13 bases. The CDR3 DNA reads TGTGCCATCAATCCGACAGGTGGCAATGAGCAGTTCTTC. It codes for CAINPTGGNEQFF.

The chain uses TRBV20-1 and TRBJ2-7, with 7 bases that match TRBD1. CDR3 length: 14 residues. The germline V gene has CDR1 DFQATT and CDR2 SNEGSKA (reference sequence). Trimming took 1 base from V and 2 from J; bases not matched to a gene: 5. In DNA form, the CDR3 reads TGCAGTGCTAGAGGGACAGGCAGTACCTACGAGCAGTACTTC. It yields the protein CSARGTGSTYEQYF.

The CDR3 DNA reads as TGCAGCGTTGAAAAGCCAGGGGCTAGCACAGATACGCAGTATTTT. This encodes CSVEKPGASTDTQYF. The V call is TRBV29-1, the J call TRBJ2-3; tentatively, D is TRBD1 (6 bases). V lost 2 bases and J 0 bases, leaving 12 bases between the germline ends. The length of the CDR3 is 15 residues. Germline values: CDR1 SQVTM, CDR2 ANQGSEA.

J is TRBJ2-7 and V is TRBV28; D possibly corresponds to TRBD2 (6 bases). CDR3 length: 15 residues. The V gene's germline CDR1 is MDHEN and CDR2 SYDVKM. Trimming removed 7 bases from V and 2 bases from J, with 18 bases in between. The CDR3 region is CASTRDSLWAYEQYF. CDR3 coding DNA: TGTGCCAGCACCAGGGACTCCCTGTGGGCCTACGAGCAGTACTTC.

This clonotype was found a few times. CDR3 residues: CASSLNSGRDEQFF. The CDR3 DNA follows: TGTGCCAGCAGTTTAAACTCGGGGCGCGATGAGCAGTTCTTC. The chain combines TRBV12-3 or TRBV12-4 with TRBJ2-1; D could derive from TRBD1 or TRBD2 (5 bases each). The CDR3 runs to 14 residues. V dropped 2 bases and J dropped 8 bases, with 13 bases sitting between them.

CDR3 DNA: TGTGCCAGCAGCCCCACGGGGGGGCCCGGGTACAATGAGCAGTTCTTC. Its protein product is CASSPTGGPGYNEQFF. V usage is TRBV28 and J usage is TRBJ2-1; 8 nucleotides agree with TRBD2. V lost 6 bases and J lost 4; bases outside the gene matches: 11. CDR3 length equals 16 residues. The V gene's germline CDR1 is MDHEN and CDR2 SYDVKM.

This clonotype was seen many times. The CDR3 is CASSLEPAATNEKLFF. As DNA, the CDR3 is TGCGCCAGCAGCTTGGAGCCGGCAGCAACTAATGAAAAACTGTTTTTT. The gene calls are TRBV5-1 and TRBJ1-4; D remains ambiguous. V was shortened by 0 bases and J by 0 bases, with 9 bases between the two germline ends. Looked up from germline, CDR1 is SGHRS and CDR2 is YFSETQ. This CDR3 spans 16 amino acids.